The rows below give T cell receptor beta chains drawn from one sample of a study of early stage breast cancer tumors. The data were produced by immunoSEQ multiplex PCR, yet TCRdb's version contains in-frame clones alone and is incomplete. The table lists some 6,500 clones, less than 75% of them singletons. Sequences were obtained from normal breast tissue next to the tumor. All receptors come from a person in their 40s with breast cancer. Both conserved end residues are part of each CDR3. The D gene is left open where the match is weak. Clone size appears in some rows only: once, few, many, or a class for an expanded clone.

D gene	clone size	V gene	J gene	CDR3 protein	CDR3 DNA
TRBD1	-	TRBV2	TRBJ1-5	CASSLSGGRQPQHF	TGTGCCAGCAGTTTATCAGGGGGTCGTCAGCCCCAGCATTTT
-	-	TRBV30	TRBJ2-7	CAWSVAYEQYF	TGTGCCTGGAGTGTAGCCTACGAGCAGTACTTC
TRBD2	-	TRBV18	TRBJ2-7	CASSPTLLAGGSSYEQYF	TGTGCCAGCTCACCAACCTTGCTAGCGGGAGGGAGCTCCTACGAGCAGTACTTC
TRBD1	-	TRBV5-6	TRBJ1-3	CASSYRDSSGNTIYF	TGTGCCAGCAGCTACCGGGACAGCTCTGGAAACACCATATATTTT
-	few	TRBV25-1	TRBJ1-3	CASSGQGRNTIYF	TGTGCCAGCAGTGGCCAGGGGAGAAACACCATATATTTT
-	-	TRBV7-2	TRBJ2-7	CASSLGGAGEQYF	TGTGCCAGCAGCTTAGGGGGGGCGGGCGAGCAGTACTTC
TRBD1	once	TRBV7-2	TRBJ1-5	CASSSRTGQPQHF	TGTGCCAGCAGCTCCAGGACAGGGCAGCCCCAGCATTTT
-	few	TRBV18	TRBJ2-2	CASSRSDTGELFF	TGTGCCAGCTCACGCTCAGACACCGGGGAGCTGTTTTTT
-	-	TRBV7-8	TRBJ2-2	CASSLAQTTGELFF	TGTGCCAGCAGCTTAGCCCAGACCACCGGGGAGCTGTTTTTT
TRBD1	-	TRBV6-6	TRBJ2-6	CASTTQGAGGANVLTF	TGTGCCAGCACCACCCAGGGGGCAGGCGGGGCCAACGTCCTGACTTTC
TRBD1	-	TRBV2	TRBJ1-4	CASSIRQGANEKLFF	TGTGCCAGCAGTATTAGACAGGGGGCTAATGAAAAACTGTTTTTT
TRBD1	once	TRBV19	TRBJ2-2	CASSKGTGGRYGELFF	TGTGCCAGTAGTAAAGGGACAGGGGGCCGTTACGGGGAGCTGTTTTTT
-	-	TRBV5-1	TRBJ2-2	CASRPGQSNTGELFF	TGCGCCAGCAGGCCGGGACAATCAAACACCGGGGAGCTGTTTTTT
-	few	TRBV4-1	TRBJ2-7	CASSQPWPEVKSYEQYF	TGCGCCAGCAGCCAACCCTGGCCGGAGGTGAAGTCCTACGAGCAGTACTTC
-	few	TRBV2	TRBJ1-2	CASRDRGGHLGYTF	TGTGCCAGCAGGGACCGAGGGGGGCACCTTGGCTACACCTTC
TRBD2	few	TRBV7-2	TRBJ2-1	CASSLVAGHNEQFF	TGTGCCAGCAGCTTAGTAGCGGGACACAATGAGCAGTTCTTC
-	-	TRBV6-1	TRBJ1-5	CASSDQTYQPQHF	TGTGCCAGCAGTGACCAGACATATCAGCCCCAGCATTTT
TRBD1	-	TRBV29-1	TRBJ1-4	CSVIDPKGQGSQEQEKLFF	TGCAGCGTAATAGACCCGAAGGGACAGGGGTCACAAGAACAGGAAAAACTGTTTTTT
TRBD1	-	TRBV5-1	TRBJ1-1	CASSLRPGGDTEAFF	TGCGCCAGCAGCTTGAGGCCAGGGGGGGACACTGAAGCTTTCTTT
-	-	TRBV30	TRBJ1-1	CAWSIRQGIAVNTEAFF	TGTGCCTGGAGTATCAGGCAGGGGATCGCGGTGAACACTGAAGCTTTCTTT
-	-	TRBV6-4	TRBJ2-6	CASSDNSGANVLTF	TGTGCCAGCAGTGACAACTCTGGGGCCAACGTCCTGACTTTC
-	-	TRBV6-6	TRBJ2-7	CASGDAPWDFYEQYF	TGTGCCAGCGGAGACGCTCCCTGGGATTTCTACGAGCAGTACTTC
-	-	TRBV7-9	TRBJ2-5	CASSSYRDLEETQYF	TGTGCCAGCAGCTCTTACCGGGACTTAGAAGAGACCCAGTACTTC
-	-	TRBV9	TRBJ2-1	CASSDRAPSHEQFF	TGTGCCAGCAGCGACCGGGCCCCTAGCCATGAGCAGTTCTTC
-	-	TRBV15	TRBJ1-2	CATSRGSEGNGYTF	TGTGCCACCAGCAGAGGGAGCGAGGGGAATGGCTACACCTTC
-	-	TRBV18	TRBJ1-5	CASSGGTGQPQHF	TGTGCCAGCTCCGGAGGAACAGGTCAGCCCCAGCATTTT
TRBD1	-	TRBV7-9	TRBJ2-1	CASSNNYGGTGSSYNEQFF	TGTGCCAGCAGCAACAATTATGGGGGGACAGGGAGCTCCTACAATGAGCAGTTCTTC
-	once	TRBV5-4	TRBJ2-2	CASSLDKGTGELFF	TGTGCCAGCAGCTTGGATAAGGGAACCGGGGAGCTGTTTTTT